The rows below give T cell receptor beta chains drawn from one sample of a study of human T cells and chemical hapten exposure. TCRdb reanalysed the RACE reads using MiXCR and keeps one entry per CDR3 protein. The repertoire includes approximately 79,000 distinct CDR3 sequences, 7.5% to 9.5% of them detected once, and 2% to 3% sits in the top ten. Sequencing used whole blood, obtained in connection with sensitization to the hapten diphenylcyclopropenone (DPC). The receptors stem from a man in his forties with alopecia areata. Some clones in this sample may be carry-over from other donors' samples. Both conserved end residues are part of each CDR3. The D gene is left open where the match is weak. The size entry is marked missing in some rows and otherwise reads once, few, many or a size class.

TRBJ2-1	TRBD1	TRBV29-1	many	TGCAGCGCCCGACCGGGACAGGCCTACAATGAGCAGTTCTTC	CSARPGQAYNEQFF
TRBJ2-1	NA	TRBV12-3/TRBV12-4	few	TGTGCCAGCAGTTTTGGGGGGCAAGCTGATGAGCAGTTCTTC	CASSFGGQADEQFF
TRBJ2-7	TRBD1	TRBV5-1	NA	TGCGCCAGCAGCGACAGGGACAGCCACTACGAGCAGTACTTC	CASSDRDSHYEQYF
TRBJ2-1	NA	TRBV7-2	many	TGTGCCAGCAGCTTAGCGCAGGGACGGTACAATGAGCAGTTCTTC	CASSLAQGRYNEQFF
TRBJ1-2	TRBD1	TRBV7-2	few	TGTGCCAGCAGCCCCCGGGACAGGGACGGCTACACCTTC	CASSPRDRDGYTF
TRBJ2-5	TRBD1	TRBV29-1	NA	TGCAGCGTTCACAGGGGATCCGGGGAGACCCAGTACTTC	CSVHRGSGETQYF
TRBJ2-3	TRBD1	TRBV9	NA	TGTGCCAGCAGCCGACAGGGGGCGGGCACAGATACGCAGTATTTT	CASSRQGAGTDTQYF
TRBJ2-1	TRBD2	TRBV30	NA	TGTGCCTGGGGCGGGAGACTAAATGAGCAGTTCTTC	CAWGGRLNEQFF
TRBJ1-5	NA	TRBV12-3/TRBV12-4	NA	TGTGCCAGCAGTTTAGACGACAGGCCCCAGCATTTT	CASSLDDRPQHF
TRBJ2-7	TRBD1	TRBV27	NA	TGTGCCAGCAGTCAACCGGGACAGACCTACGAGCAGTACTTC	CASSQPGQTYEQYF
TRBJ1-1	TRBD1	TRBV28	NA	TGTGCCAGCAGTCCGACAGGGGGGGCCCTGAGCACTGAAGCTTTCTTT	CASSPTGGALSTEAFF
TRBJ1-5	TRBD1	TRBV12-3/TRBV12-4	many	TGTGCCAGCAGTTTTCTGGGACAGGGTACTCAGCCCCAGCATTTT	CASSFLGQGTQPQHF
TRBJ1-2	NA	TRBV6-2/TRBV6-3	few	TGTGCCAGCGGAAGGAACTATGGCTACACCTTC	CASGRNYGYTF
TRBJ2-3	NA	TRBV7-8	NA	TGTGCCAGCAGCTTAACGAGAAGGGGTGCCGGAGATACGCAGTATTTT	CASSLTRRGAGDTQYF
TRBJ1-1	TRBD1	TRBV20-1	many	TGCAGTGCACCGCCACAGGGGCTGAACACTGAAGCTTTCTTT	CSAPPQGLNTEAFF
TRBJ1-5	TRBD1	TRBV12-3/TRBV12-4	many	TGTGCCAGCAAGGGGGCCCAACAGCCCCAGCATTTT	CASKGAQQPQHF
TRBJ1-5	TRBD1	TRBV20-1	many	TGCAGTGCGCTGACAGGGGGCAATCAGCCCCAGCATTTT	CSALTGGNQPQHF
TRBJ2-2	NA	TRBV9	many	TGTGCCAGCAGAGGTCCCCGGGAGTCGGCCGGGGAGCTGTTTTTT	CASRGPRESAGELFF
TRBJ2-7	NA	TRBV28	few	TGTGCCAGCAGTGACACCGGGATCACCTACGAGCAGTACTTC	CASSDTGITYEQYF
TRBJ2-4	NA	TRBV2	few	TGTGCCAGCAGTGAATTCCGTAGTCGGGGCAAAAACATTCAGTACTTC	CASSEFRSRGKNIQYF
TRBJ2-4	TRBD1	TRBV30	few	TGTGCCTGGAGTACGGGACAGGGGGATAACATTCAGTACTTC	CAWSTGQGDNIQYF
TRBJ2-5	NA	TRBV29-1	many	TGCAGCGTTGACACCCTAGGGACCCAAGAGACCCAGTACTTC	CSVDTLGTQETQYF
TRBJ1-3	NA	TRBV3-1	NA	TGTGCCAGCAGCCAAGATGACACGGGAGGAGGAAACACCATATATTTT	CASSQDDTGGGNTIYF
TRBJ2-5	NA	TRBV4-1	few	TGCGCCAGCAGCCAAGATGTTACAGGACAAGAGACCCAGTACTTC	CASSQDVTGQETQYF
TRBJ2-1	TRBD1	TRBV18	NA	TGTGCCAGCTCGCAAGCGGGACAGGGATCCAATGAGCAGTTCTTC	CASSQAGQGSNEQFF
TRBJ2-7	TRBD1	TRBV5-4	few	TGTGCCAGCAGCTTGGAAGGGGGCCTAGAGGAGCAGTACTTC	CASSLEGGLEEQYF
TRBJ2-1	NA	TRBV7-9	many	TGTGCCAGCAGTAACGAAGACTATGAGCAGTTCTTC	CASSNEDYEQFF
TRBJ2-7	TRBD2	TRBV5-5	NA	TGTGCCAGCAGCCCCTCCGCCGGGAGGATCTACGAGCAGTACTTC	CASSPSAGRIYEQYF
TRBJ2-1	NA	TRBV3-1	few	TGTGCCAGCAGCCCCCTTAATTCGTACAATGAGCAGTTCTTC	CASSPLNSYNEQFF
TRBJ2-1	TRBD2	TRBV7-2	many	TGTGCCAGCAGCCTCCGGGGTAGGGGAGGACTAGCGGGAGGAAACTCCTACAATGAGCAGTTCTTC	CASSLRGRGGLAGGNSYNEQFF
TRBJ2-3	NA	TRBV13	many	TGTGCCAGCAGCTCGGCGACGGGAGAGCTCCTGGGGGCAGATACGCAGTATTTT	CASSSATGELLGADTQYF
TRBJ2-1	NA	TRBV6-5	many	TGTGCCAGCAGTCCGCGGACAGTCGCCTACAATGAGCAGTTCTTC	CASSPRTVAYNEQFF
TRBJ2-1	TRBD1	TRBV7-9	few	TGTGCCAGCAGCCGGGACAGGGGGTGGGAGCAGTTCTTC	CASSRDRGWEQFF
TRBJ2-7	TRBD2	TRBV29-1	NA	TGCAGCGTTGAAGAAACTTGGGGGGGGGCCTACGAGCAGTACTTC	CSVEETWGGAYEQYF
TRBJ1-1	NA	TRBV28	many	TGTGCCAGCAGTTTATTGTCTATTCCCAATACCATGAACACTGAAGCTTTCTTT	CASSLLSIPNTMNTEAFF
TRBJ2-6	NA	TRBV28	many	TGTGCCAGCAGCATCCTGGGGCGGTCTGGGGCCAACGTCCTGACTTTC	CASSILGRSGANVLTF
TRBJ1-1	NA	TRBV2	many	TGTGCCAGCAGTGTGGACAGTCTGGCAATGAACACTGAAGCTTTCTTT	CASSVDSLAMNTEAFF
TRBJ2-3	NA	TRBV29-1	many	TGCAGCGCTCTACAGGGATTTACCACAGATACGCAGTATTTT	CSALQGFTTDTQYF
TRBJ2-7	NA	TRBV7-3	many	TGTGCCAGCAGCTTAAGAATTGGAGGGGAGCAGTACTTC	CASSLRIGGEQYF
TRBJ1-6	NA	TRBV6-1	many	TGTGCCAGCAGTGAAGGAAGACATTCACCCCTCCACTTT	CASSEGRHSPLHF
TRBJ2-2	TRBD2	TRBV19	many	TGTGCCAGTACAGCGGGATGGACCGGGGAGCTGTTTTTT	CASTAGWTGELFF
TRBJ2-2	TRBD1	TRBV19	few	TGTGCCATAAGGACAGGCGCGGCTAATGCCGGGGAGCTGTTTTTT	CAIRTGAANAGELFF
TRBJ2-1	NA	TRBV6-6	NA	TGTGCCAGCAGTTATACCGAGCAGTTCTTC	CASSYTEQFF
TRBJ1-1	NA	TRBV7-3	many	TGTGCCAGCAGCCCTCGGCCCCTGGACACTGAAGCTTTCTTT	CASSPRPLDTEAFF
TRBJ2-3	TRBD1	TRBV25-1	NA	TGTGCCAGCAGTACCGTTGACAGGGGGCTAGAAGATACGCAGTATTTT	CASSTVDRGLEDTQYF
TRBJ2-1	TRBD2	TRBV29-1	many	TGCAGCGCGGGGGGGTTGGGTGAGCAGTTCTTC	CSAGGLGEQFF
TRBJ2-7	NA	TRBV7-6	few	TGTGCCAGCAGCAACGCCATCCCAGGGACTTTCGCCTACGAGCAGTACTTC	CASSNAIPGTFAYEQYF
TRBJ2-7	NA	TRBV28	few	TGTGCCAGCAGTGACCCCTACGAGCAGTACTTC	CASSDPYEQYF
TRBJ1-6	NA	TRBV19	few	TGTGCCAGTAGTACTCAAGAAAGGGGTGTACTCCACTTT	CASSTQERGVLHF
TRBJ2-5	NA	TRBV12-3/TRBV12-4	NA	TGTGCCAGCAGTTTATGGGGATCAACAATCGGCGAGACCCAGTACTTC	CASSLWGSTIGETQYF
TRBJ1-2	TRBD1	TRBV7-2	many	TGTGCCAGCAGCTTACACCCGGGACAGGGGCTCCCCTATGGCTACACCTTC	CASSLHPGQGLPYGYTF
TRBJ2-1	TRBD2	TRBV20-1	many	TGCAGTGCTACCCTTATAGCGGGAGGCCCCTACAATGAGCAGTTCTTC	CSATLIAGGPYNEQFF
TRBJ2-5	NA	TRBV20-1	many	TGCAGTGCTAGAGAATTAGAGACCCAGTACTTC	CSARELETQYF
TRBJ2-3	NA	TRBV6-2/TRBV6-3	NA	TGTGCCAGCAGAGACAGCGGGACGCAGTATTTT	CASRDSGTQYF
TRBJ1-1	TRBD1	TRBV29-1	many	TGCAGCTTTCGCACAGGGGCGAACACTGAAGCTTTCTTT	CSFRTGANTEAFF
TRBJ1-4	TRBD1	TRBV19	NA	TGTGCCAGTAGTTCTCTCGCGAGGACAGGGGATGAAAAACTGTTTTTT	CASSSLARTGDEKLFF